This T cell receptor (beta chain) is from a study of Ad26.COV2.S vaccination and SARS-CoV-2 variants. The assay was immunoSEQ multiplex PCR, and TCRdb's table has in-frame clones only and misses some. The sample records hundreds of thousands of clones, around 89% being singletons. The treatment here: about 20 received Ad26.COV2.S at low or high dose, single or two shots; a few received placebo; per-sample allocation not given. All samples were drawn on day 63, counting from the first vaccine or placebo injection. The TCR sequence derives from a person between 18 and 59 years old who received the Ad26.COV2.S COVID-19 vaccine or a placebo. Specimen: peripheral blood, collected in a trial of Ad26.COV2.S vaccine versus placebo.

CDR3 residues: CASSLQGLDEQYF. The CDR3 DNA is TGTGCCAGCTCACTACAGGGTCTCGACGAGCAGTACTTC. The rearrangement links TRBV18 to TRBJ2-7; D is perhaps TRBD1 (6 bases). Germline CDR1 reads KGHSH; CDR2 reads LQKENI. The CDR3 covers 13 residues. V was shortened by 4 bases and J by 5 bases, with 12 bases between the two germline ends. Looking up the rest from reference TRBV18 and TRBJ2-7 gives the full variable domain: NAGVMQNPRHLVRRRGQEARLRCSPMKGHSHVYWYRQLPEEGLKFMVYLQKENIIDESGMPKERFSAEFPKEGPSILRIQQVVRGDSAAYFCASSLQGLDEQYFGPGTRLTVT.